Detailed here is one T cell receptor (beta chain). The antigen remains unidentified. This CDR3 has 13 amino acids. CDR1 is MDHEN and CDR2 is SYDVKM in the germline V gene. With 8 bases removed from V and 5 bases from J, the gap between germline ends came to 13 bases. If patients had other autoimmune diseases, uncontrolled infections, pregnancy or lactation, they were excluded. The sample originates from a study of Graves' ophthalmopathy and Graves' hyperthyroidism. On the study more broadly: Hyperthyroidism was classified as stable if no ophthalmopathy occurred within 18 months of follow-up.

The TCR beta CDR3 regions underwent amplification from RNA transcripts. First-round RT-PCR used HTBI primers; second-round multiplex PCR followed. TCRdb itself ran the multiplex PCR reads through MiXCR, one entry per CDR3 protein. The sample records 500,000 to 700,000 distinct CDR3 sequences, under 45% being singletons. Study-wide results and caveats: In blood, most expanded thyroid clonotypes above 0.001 frequency were also detected. A 13-signature model separated ophthalmopathy from stable hyperthyroidism, just under 90% sensitivity, around 79% specificity.

The sample was peripheral blood or thyroid tissue (not recorded which). The sequence derives from an adult man with Graves' hyperthyroidism. The rearrangement joins TRBV28 to TRBJ1-5; D remains unclear. The CDR3 here is CASLAGEYQPQHF. The CDR3 DNA follows: TGTGCCAGCTTGGCCGGGGAATATCAGCCCCAGCATTTT.